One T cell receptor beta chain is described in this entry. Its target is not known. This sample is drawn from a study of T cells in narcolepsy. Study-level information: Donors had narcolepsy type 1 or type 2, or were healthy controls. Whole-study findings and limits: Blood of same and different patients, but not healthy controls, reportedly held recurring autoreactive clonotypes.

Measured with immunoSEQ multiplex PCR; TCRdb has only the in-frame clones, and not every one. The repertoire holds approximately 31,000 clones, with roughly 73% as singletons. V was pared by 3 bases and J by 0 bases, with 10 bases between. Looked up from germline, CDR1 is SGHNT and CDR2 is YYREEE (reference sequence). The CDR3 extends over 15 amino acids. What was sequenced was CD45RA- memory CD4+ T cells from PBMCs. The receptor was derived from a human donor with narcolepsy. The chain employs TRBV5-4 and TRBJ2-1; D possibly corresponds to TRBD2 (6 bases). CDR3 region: CASSWDSSSYNEQFF. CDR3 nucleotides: TGTGCCAGCAGCTGGGACTCGAGCTCCTACAATGAGCAGTTCTTC.